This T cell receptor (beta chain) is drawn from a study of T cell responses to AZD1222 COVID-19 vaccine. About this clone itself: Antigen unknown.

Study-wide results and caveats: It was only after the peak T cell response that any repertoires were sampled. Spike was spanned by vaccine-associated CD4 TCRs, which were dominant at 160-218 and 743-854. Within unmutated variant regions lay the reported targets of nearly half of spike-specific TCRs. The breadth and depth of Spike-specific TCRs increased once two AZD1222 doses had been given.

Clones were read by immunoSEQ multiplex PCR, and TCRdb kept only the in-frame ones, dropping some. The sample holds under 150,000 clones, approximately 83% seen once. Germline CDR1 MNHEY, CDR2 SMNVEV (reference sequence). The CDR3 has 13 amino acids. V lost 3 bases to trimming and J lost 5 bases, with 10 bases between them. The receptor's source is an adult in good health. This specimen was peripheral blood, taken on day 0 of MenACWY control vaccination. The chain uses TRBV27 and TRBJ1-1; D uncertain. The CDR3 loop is CASSFHGSTEAFF. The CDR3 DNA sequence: TGTGCCAGCAGTTTCCATGGCTCGACTGAAGCTTTCTTT.